These 27 T cell receptor beta chains were all obtained from the same sample, sequenced in a study of early T cells in non-severe SARS-CoV-2 infection listed by TCRdb under 2021. The receptor library was made with 5' RACE. TCRdb names NextSeq 500 as the instrument used. TCRdb reprocessed the public reads (quality trimming at Q25 with fastp, clone calling with MiXCR) and kept in-frame beta chains. Each CDR3 protein appears once, grouped with its most common genes and DNA. The sample yields 43,000 or so distinct CDR3 sequences; roughly 4% were counted once. The ten largest clones represent about 3% of the sample. The sample comprised whole blood. These TCRs come from an adult who was a healthcare worker with PCR-confirmed SARS-CoV-2 infection or an uninfected control (not recorded which).

This clonotype has at least ten counts. V and J are TRBV5-1 and TRBJ1-4, with TRBD1 as a possible D gene (5 bases). The germline CDR1 and CDR2 sequences are SGHRS and YFSETQ. V dropped 4 bases and J dropped 7 bases, with 17 bases sitting between them. This CDR3 comprises 15 residues. The CDR3 region has the DNA TGCGCCAGCAGCCCCCTGGGGGGGAGTGCTGAAAAACTGTTTTTT. Amino acid sequence: CASSPLGGSAEKLFF.

There are many counts of this clonotype. This chain connects TRBV7-9 to TRBJ2-3, with a possible D match to TRBD1 (6 bases). CDR1 and CDR2 (germline): SEHNR, FQNEAQ (reference sequence). The CDR3 is made up of 19 amino acids. V was shortened by 1 base and J by 0 bases, with 20 bases between the two germline ends. The CDR3 reads CASSLGTVRSRSSTDTQYF. In nucleotides, the CDR3 is TGTGCCAGCAGCTTAGGGACAGTCCGCTCCCGGTCTAGCACAGATACGCAGTATTTT. Full variable domain (outside the CDR3, taken from reference TRBV7-9 and TRBJ2-3): DTGVSQNPRHKITKRGQNVTFRCDPISEHNRLYWYRQTLGQGPEFLTYFQNEAQLEKSRLLSDRFSAERPKGSFSTLEIQRTEQGDSAMYLCASSLGTVRSRSSTDTQYFGPGTRLTVL.

This clonotype came up many times. The chain couples TRBV7-8 to TRBJ1-4; D might be TRBD1 (6 bases). The CDR3 consists of 15 residues. CDR1 and CDR2 from the germline V gene are SGHVS and FQNEAQ. Trimming shortened V by 6 bases and J by 4 bases, and 15 bases separated the two germline ends. CDR3 amino acids: CASSPTGTRNEKLFF. CDR3 DNA: TGTGCCAGCAGTCCTACCGGGACACGTAATGAAAAACTGTTTTTT.

This clonotype showed up many times. The V call is TRBV20-1, the J call TRBJ1-6; D remains ambiguous. This CDR3 spans 15 amino acids. Trimming stripped 2 bases from V and 6 bases from J, with 14 bases between. The germline CDR1 and CDR2 sequences are DFQATT and SNEGSKA (reference sequence). In DNA, the CDR3 is TGCAGTGCTAGAACGACTGTGGGCCTTAATTCACCCCTCCACTTT. Residues: CSARTTVGLNSPLHF.

This clonotype showed up many times. The rearrangement uses TRBV12-3 or TRBV12-4 and TRBJ2-3; 10 bases align to TRBD1. The CDR3 totals 13 residues. The V and J ends lost 5 bases and 7 bases, in that order; junction bases with no gene match: 3. The CDR3 DNA is TGTGCCAGCAGTGGGACAGGGGTGAATACGCAGTATTTT. This encodes CASSGTGVNTQYF.

The sample holds many counts of this clonotype. The V and J genes are TRBV5-1 and TRBJ2-1; D is possibly TRBD2 (7 bases). V gave up 0 bases and J gave up 6 bases, with 13 bases separating them. This CDR3 is built from 15 residues. Germline assignment: CDR1 SGHRS and CDR2 YFSETQ. In nucleotides, the CDR3 is TGCGCCAGCAGCTTGGGGCGGGGGCCCCTCAATGAGCAGTTCTTC. This encodes CASSLGRGPLNEQFF.

There are many counts of this clonotype. The chain recombines TRBV9 with TRBJ2-1; TRBD2 matches at 11 bases. The germline gives CDR1 SGDLS, CDR2 YYNGEE. Trimming cost V 1 base and J 4 bases; bases outside gene matches: 1. The CDR3 consists of 15 residues. The DNA of the CDR3 is TGTGCCAGCAGCGTAATAGCGGGGGGGTACAATGAGCAGTTCTTC. It translates to CASSVIAGGYNEQFF.

This clonotype came up many times. The chain recombines TRBV19 with TRBJ1-5; D possibly corresponds to TRBD1 (5 bases). In germline, CDR1 is LNHDA, CDR2 SQIVND (reference sequence). The CDR3 is 15 amino acids. The V end was cut by 6 bases, the J end by 5 bases, with 17 bases between. The CDR3 here is CASRPQEWGDQPQHF. CDR3 DNA: TGTGCCAGTAGACCACAGGAGTGGGGTGATCAGCCCCAGCATTTT.

This clonotype came up many times. The V and J genes are TRBV5-1 and TRBJ2-3; the match to TRBD1 covers 12 bases. The CDR3 has 15 residues. Germline assignment: CDR1 SGHRS and CDR2 YFSETQ. V lost 4 bases to trimming and J lost 6 bases; unmatched junction nucleotides: 6. CDR3 residues: CASSPGQGAIDTQYF. CDR3 nucleotides: TGCGCCAGCAGCCCGGGACAGGGGGCAATCGATACGCAGTATTTT.

This clonotype was counted many times. The rearrangement uses TRBV19 and TRBJ2-1; D possibly corresponds to TRBD2 (6 bases). Per the germline V gene, CDR1 is LNHDA and CDR2 is SQIVND (reference sequence). Trimming stripped 5 bases from V and 2 bases from J, with 13 bases between. This CDR3 contains 15 residues. The chain's CDR3 is CASSGAGNPYNEQFF. In nucleotides, the CDR3 is TGTGCCAGTAGTGGCGCGGGAAACCCCTACAATGAGCAGTTCTTC.

The sample holds many counts of this clonotype. This chain links TRBV11-2 with TRBJ2-5; the match to TRBD1 covers 11 bases. The CDR3 has 13 amino acids. Unmatched junction bases numbered 1, after V lost 5 bases and J lost 5 bases. Germline assignment: CDR1 SGHAT and CDR2 FQNNGV. The DNA for the CDR3 is TGTGCCAGCAGCGGACAGGGGGCGGAGACCCAGTACTTC. Translated, it gives CASSGQGAETQYF.

At least ten counts were recorded for this clonotype. The CDR3 DNA sequence: TGTGCCAGCAGTTTTCCAGGCACAGATACGCAGTATTTT. Its translation is CASSFPGTDTQYF. V is TRBV12-3 or TRBV12-4 and J is TRBJ2-3; D not resolved. V lost 3 bases and J lost 1, with 5 bases in between. The CDR3 runs to 13 residues.

This clonotype was found many times. The chain has TRBV18 and TRBJ2-1; possible D gene TRBD2, 5 bases. Trimming cost V 8 bases and J 2 bases, with 16 bases left between them. The CDR3 loop spans 15 amino acids. Per the germline V gene, CDR1 is KGHSH and CDR2 is LQKENI. The CDR3 protein is CASKLPGSPYNEQFF. In DNA form, the CDR3 reads TGTGCCAGCAAACTCCCGGGGAGCCCCTACAATGAGCAGTTCTTC.

This clonotype has at least ten counts. This sequence joins TRBV4-1 and TRBJ1-3; D ambiguous. The CDR3 sequence is 15 residues long. V lost 2 bases and J lost 0, with 8 bases in between. Germline CDR1 and CDR2: MGHRA and YSYEKL. DNA for the CDR3: TGCGCCAGCAGCCAAACGGTGGTCTCTGGAAACACCATATATTTT. As protein: CASSQTVVSGNTIYF.

This clonotype was recorded many times. The J gene is TRBJ1-6, the V gene TRBV11-2, with 7 bases matching TRBD1. V dropped 4 bases and J dropped 10; count of bases not matched to a gene: 10. Per the germline V gene, CDR1 is SGHAT and CDR2 is FQNNGV. There are 15 residues in the CDR3. The CDR3 here is CASSWEQGTRSPLHF. The DNA of the CDR3 is TGTGCCAGCAGCTGGGAACAGGGGACCAGATCACCCCTCCACTTT.

At least ten counts were recorded for this clonotype. The chain recombines TRBV6-5 with TRBJ1-2, with 11 nucleotides matching TRBD1. With V trimmed by 10 bases and J by 4 bases, 20 bases remained unmatched. The germline V gene has CDR1 MNHEY and CDR2 SVGAGI. The CDR3 is made up of 18 amino acids. CDR3 sequence reads: CATYSPGTGGISGYGYTF. Here the CDR3 DNA reads TGTGCCACCTATTCACCCGGGACAGGGGGGATCTCGGGCTATGGCTACACCTTC.

This clonotype was detected ten times or more. J is TRBJ2-7 and V is TRBV6-2 or TRBV6-3, with 8 bases identical to TRBD2. Germline values: CDR1 MNHEY, CDR2 SVGEGT. This CDR3 comprises 15 residues. Germline trimming cut 2 bases from V and 2 bases from J; bases unmatched to any gene: 5. The CDR3 spells CASSYRLASTYEQYF. The CDR3, as DNA: TGTGCCAGCAGTTACAGACTAGCGTCTACCTACGAGCAGTACTTC.

This clonotype was counted at least ten times. The V gene is TRBV28, the J gene TRBJ1-3, with 7 bases identical to TRBD1. Trimming removed 6 bases from V and 2 bases from J; junction bases left unmatched: 4. Germline V gene data show CDR1 as MDHEN and CDR2 as SYDVKM. This CDR3 comprises 14 residues. In DNA form, the CDR3 reads TGTGCCAGCAGCCTCGGGACAGCTGGAAACACCATATATTTT. This gives the protein CASSLGTAGNTIYF.

This clonotype was recorded at least ten times. The gene calls are TRBV29-1 and TRBJ1-2, with 9 bases lining up with TRBD1. V dropped 3 bases and J dropped 8; count of bases not matched to a gene: 10. CDR1 is SQVTM, CDR2 ANQGSEA, per germline. The CDR3 totals 14 residues. CDR3 loop: CSVDGRQGEGGYTF. The CDR3 DNA reads as TGCAGCGTTGATGGTCGACAGGGGGAAGGAGGCTACACCTTC. The complete variable domain, with remaining parts taken from reference TRBV29-1 and TRBJ1-2, reads SAVISQKPSRDICQRGTSLTIQCQVDSQVTMMFWYRQQPGQSLTLIATANQGSEATYESGFVIDKFPISRPNLTFSTLTVSNMSPEDSSIYLCSVDGRQGEGGYTFGSGTRLTVV.

This clonotype has a handful of counts. The CDR3 spells CASSLHLGSTDTQYF. The CDR3 nucleotides are TGTGCCAGCAGCTTACATCTGGGTTCAACAGATACGCAGTATTTT. The chain carries TRBV7-3 and TRBJ2-3; D gene uncertain. The CDR3 spans 15 residues. V lost 2 bases and J 3 bases, leaving 12 bases between the germline ends. Germline loops: CDR1 SGHTA, CDR2 FQGTGA.

V gene TRBV29-1 combines with J gene TRBJ2-5, with D hard to call. Germline values: CDR1 SQVTM, CDR2 ANQGSEA. This CDR3 is built from 14 residues. Trimming pared 7 bases from V and 1 base from J, leaving 16 bases between. CDR3: CSGCVLGGQETQYF. CDR3 bases: TGCAGCGGGTGTGTGTTGGGCGGCCAAGAGACCCAGTACTTC.

This clonotype was seen repeatedly, ten times or more. V gene TRBV6-6 combines with J gene TRBJ1-1; no clear D. The CDR3 is made up of 13 amino acids. Germline V gene lookup returns CDR1 MNHNY and CDR2 SVGAGI (reference sequence). V lost 7 bases and J lost 8, with 17 bases in between. CDR3 region: CASTKGSREEAFF. CDR3 in DNA: TGTGCCAGCACAAAAGGGTCCCGGGAGGAAGCTTTCTTT.

This clonotype has a count of ten or more. The V call is TRBV5-1, the J call TRBJ2-1, with D perhaps matching TRBD2 (6 bases). The V gene lost 0 bases and the J gene lost 2 bases, with 6 bases spanning the gap. There are 14 residues in the CDR3. Germline V gene sequence: CDR1 SGHRS, CDR2 YFSETQ. The CDR3 is CASSLGGAYNEQFF. The CDR3 DNA reads as TGCGCCAGCAGCTTGGGCGGGGCCTACAATGAGCAGTTCTTC. The full variable domain, in which reference TRBV5-1 and TRBJ2-1 provide the parts outside the CDR3, is KAGVTQTPRYLIKTRGQQVTLSCSPISGHRSVSWYQQTPGQGLQFLFEYFSETQRNKGNFPGRFSGRQFSNSRSEMNVSTLELGDSALYLCASSLGGAYNEQFFGPGTRLTVL.

This clonotype was counted at least ten times. The chain links TRBV11-2 to TRBJ2-7; either TRBD1 or TRBD2 may fit D (5 bases each). The germline V gene has CDR1 SGHAT and CDR2 FQNNGV. V was pared by 10 bases and J by 0 bases, with 10 bases between. CDR3 length: 12 amino acids. The CDR3 reads CATGRSSYEQYF. CDR3 sequence (DNA): TGTGCCACGGGACGGAGCTCCTACGAGCAGTACTTC.

This clonotype was observed many times. The J gene is TRBJ2-3, the V gene TRBV20-1; D gene ambiguous. The CDR3 sequence is 11 residues long. Trimming removed 3 bases from V and 11 bases from J, with 12 bases in between. The germline V gene encodes CDR1 DFQATT and CDR2 SNEGSKA (reference sequence). The CDR3 loop is CSASSAVLQYF. The CDR3 DNA sequence: TGCAGTGCTAGCTCGGCGGTGTTGCAGTATTTT.

This clonotype was seen ten or more times. The gene calls are TRBV7-2 and TRBJ2-7; TRBD2 matches 9 bases. The germline gives CDR1 SGHTA, CDR2 FQGNSA. The V and J ends lost 2 bases and 5 bases, in that order; junction bases with no gene match: 13. The CDR3 is 17 amino acids. The CDR3 DNA reads as TGTGCCAGCAGCTTAAAAGGCCTTAGCGGGAGAACGAACGAGCAGTACTTC. It encodes CASSLKGLSGRTNEQYF. The whole variable domain, remainder taken from reference TRBV7-2 and TRBJ2-7, is GAGVSQSPSNKVTEKGKDVELRCDPISGHTALYWYRQSLGQGLEFLIYFQGNSAPDKSGLPSDRFSAERTGGSVSTLTIQRTQQEDSAVYLCASSLKGLSGRTNEQYFGPGTRLTVT.

This clonotype occurred many times. The rearrangement links TRBV29-1 to TRBJ2-1, with 10 bases that match TRBD2. This CDR3 is built from 14 residues. Trimming cost V 7 bases and J 7 bases; bases outside gene matches: 10. The V gene's germline CDR1 is SQVTM and CDR2 ANQGSEA. CDR3 nucleotide sequence: TGCAGCGGTGCCGGGACTAGCGATCGGAATGAGCAGTTCTTC. The encoded protein is CSGAGTSDRNEQFF.